These T cell receptor beta chains were read from a single sample in a study of OX40 agonist ivuxolimab in advanced cancers. Generated by immunoSEQ multiplex PCR, the TCRdb table keeps only in-frame clones and is missing some. The table has tens of thousands of clones, around four fifths seen once; the top ten hold around 2%. The sequenced sample was CD4+ or CD8+ T cells sorted from blood, obtained in a trial of the OX40 agonist ivuxolimab. Receptor source: an adult with an advanced solid tumor such as melanoma, head and neck, liver or kidney cancer. CDR3s include the opening cysteine and the closing phenylalanine or tryptophan. Fields, in order: D gene, V gene, J gene, clone size, CDR3 protein, CDR3 DNA. D genes are given only for firm matches. The listing skips clone size in some rows; elsewhere it reads once, few, many or a size class.

>.|TRBV29-1|TRBJ2-7|.
CSVLRAFSPYEQYF
TGCAGCGTTCTTAGGGCCTTCTCCCCCTACGAGCAGTACTTC
>.|TRBV5-4|TRBJ2-5|.
CASSLRRDLETQYF
TGTGCCAGCAGCTTGAGGAGGGATTTGGAGACCCAGTACTTC
>TRBD1|TRBV6-1|TRBJ1-2|once
CASSEVVMTGMNYGYTF
TGTGCCAGCAGTGAAGTAGTTATGACAGGGATGAACTATGGCTACACCTTC
>.|TRBV12-2|TRBJ1-1|.
CASRLVGGSTEAFF
TGTGCAAGTCGCTTAGTGGGGGGGAGCACTGAAGCTTTCTTT
>.|TRBV28|TRBJ1-4|.
CASSPPREVGNEKLFF
TGTGCCAGCAGTCCCCCCCGGGAGGTGGGGAATGAAAAACTGTTTTTT
>TRBD1|TRBV19|TRBJ2-7|.
CASAGTGSYEQYF
TGTGCCAGTGCCGGGACAGGGTCCTACGAGCAGTACTTC
>TRBD2|TRBV11-2|TRBJ2-3|.
CASSFSGGFRDTQYF
TGTGCCAGCAGCTTCTCGGGAGGGTTCAGAGATACGCAGTATTTT
>.|TRBV10-3|TRBJ2-5|.
CATSQGYQETQYF
TGTGCCACCTCCCAGGGGTACCAAGAGACCCAGTACTTC
>.|TRBV28|TRBJ2-7|.
CASIGVGVYEQYF
TGTGCCAGCATTGGCGTAGGGGTCTACGAGCAGTACTTC
>.|TRBV18|TRBJ2-2|.
CASSPIPGQQTGELFF
TGTGCCAGCTCACCCATCCCGGGGCAGCAGACCGGGGAGCTGTTTTTT
>TRBD1|TRBV27|TRBJ1-6|.
CASRPPGGYNSPLHF
TGTGCCAGCAGACCTCCAGGGGGTTATAATTCACCCCTCCACTTT
>.|TRBV9|TRBJ2-1|.
CASSVDLGGFINEQFF
TGTGCCAGCAGCGTAGATTTGGGGGGCTTCATCAATGAGCAGTTCTTC
>TRBD2|TRBV6-1|TRBJ2-7|.
CASRDSGGLYEQYF
TGTGCCAGCAGAGATTCGGGGGGGCTCTACGAGCAGTACTTC
>.|TRBV27|TRBJ2-2|.
CASIPTSGTGTGELFF
TGTGCCAGCATCCCGACGTCAGGTACCGGCACCGGGGAGCTGTTTTTT
>TRBD1|TRBV7-9|TRBJ2-7|.
CASSLRQGDEQYF
TGTGCCAGCAGCTTACGACAGGGCGACGAGCAGTACTTC
>.|TRBV2|TRBJ2-1|.
CASIMFRDNEQFF
TGTGCCAGCATAATGTTCCGGGACAATGAGCAGTTCTTC
>TRBD1|TRBV29-1|TRBJ1-1|.
CSSQQGANTEAFF
TGCAGCTCGCAACAGGGGGCGAACACTGAAGCTTTCTTT
>TRBD2|TRBV28|TRBJ2-3|.
CASSPGGSGGGTDTQYF
TGTGCCAGCAGCCCCGGGGGGAGCGGGGGGGGCACAGATACGCAGTATTTT
>TRBD1|TRBV7-9|TRBJ1-4|.
CASSPDRGRQREKLFF
TGTGCCAGCAGCCCGGACAGGGGTAGGCAAAGAGAAAAACTGTTTTTT
>.|TRBV15|TRBJ1-4|.
CATSSSGFDEKLFF
TGTGCCACCAGCAGCTCCGGATTCGACGAAAAACTGTTTTTT
>TRBD1|TRBV6-5|TRBJ1-3|.
CASSYSWQGVTSTIYF
TGTGCCAGCAGTTACTCGTGGCAGGGGGTGACGAGCACCATATATTTT
>.|TRBV5-5|TRBJ2-7|.
CASSLERNLGQYF
TGTGCCAGCAGCTTGGAACGCAACTTGGGGCAGTACTTC
>.|TRBV6-5|TRBJ2-7|.
CASSYLPAGLVEQYF
TGTGCCAGCAGTTATCTTCCGGCGGGGTTGGTTGAGCAGTACTTC
>.|TRBV5-1|TRBJ2-7|.
CASSFRDLSSEQYF
TGCGCCAGCAGCTTCCGGGACCTATCGTCCGAGCAGTACTTC
>TRBD2|TRBV2|TRBJ2-3|.
CASSEMGLAGRGTQYF
TGTGCCAGCAGTGAAATGGGACTAGCGGGACGAGGTACGCAGTATTTT
>.|TRBV29-1|TRBJ1-4|.
CSVVMASNEKLFF
TGCAGCGTTGTCATGGCCTCTAATGAAAAACTGTTTTTT
>TRBD2|TRBV9|TRBJ2-3|.
CASSERGGSGTDTQYF
TGTGCCAGCAGCGAACGGGGGGGCTCCGGGACAGATACGCAGTATTTT
>.|TRBV19|TRBJ1-5|.
CASSTRQDYSNQPQHF
TGTGCCAGTAGTACCCGACAGGACTATAGCAATCAGCCCCAGCATTTT
>TRBD1|TRBV7-9|TRBJ2-4|once
CASSDQTGIEDIQYF
TGTGCCAGCAGCGACCAGACAGGGATAGAGGACATTCAGTACTTC
>TRBD2|TRBV7-3|TRBJ2-3|.
CASSPGTSDTDTQYF
TGTGCCAGCAGCCCCGGGACTAGCGACACAGATACGCAGTATTTT
>TRBD1|TRBV28|TRBJ1-5|once
CASTAPDRGRQPQHF
TGTGCCAGCACCGCACCGGACAGGGGGCGTCAGCCCCAGCATTTT
>.|TRBV6-6|TRBJ1-5|.
CASSLRYQPQHF
TGTGCCAGCAGTTTACGGTATCAGCCCCAGCATTTT
>TRBD2|TRBV6-1|TRBJ2-5|.
CASSAIAGGYSGETQYF
TGTGCCAGCAGTGCCATAGCGGGAGGTTACTCGGGAGAGACCCAGTACTTC
>TRBD1|TRBV5-5|TRBJ2-7|.
CASRRHTGGFYEQYF
TGTGCCAGCAGGCGCCACACAGGGGGCTTTTACGAGCAGTACTTC
>TRBD2|TRBV2|TRBJ2-1|.
CASSAASGGGYNEQFF
TGTGCCAGCAGTGCGGCTAGCGGGGGGGGATACAATGAGCAGTTCTTC
>.|TRBV27|TRBJ2-4|.
CASSLGRGRSQNIQYF
TGTGCCAGCAGTTTAGGTCGGGGGAGGTCCCAAAACATTCAGTACTTC
>.|TRBV7-8|TRBJ1-4|.
CASSPTSGRAEKLFF
TGTGCCAGCAGCCCCACATCCGGCAGGGCTGAAAAACTGTTTTTT
>.|TRBV4-3|TRBJ2-3|.
CASSQELRGGRNTQYF
TGCGCCAGCAGCCAAGAGCTACGGGGAGGAAGAAATACGCAGTATTTT
>TRBD1|TRBV19|TRBJ1-1|.
CASSERRDRGLAFF
TGTGCCAGTAGCGAACGCCGGGACAGGGGTCTGGCTTTCTTT
>TRBD1|TRBV10-3|TRBJ1-2|.
CAISDDRGLGGYTF
TGTGCCATCAGTGACGACAGGGGGCTTGGTGGCTACACCTTC
>TRBD2|TRBV29-1|TRBJ2-1|.
CSVRTSGSNEQFF
TGCAGCGTCCGGACTAGCGGGAGTAATGAGCAGTTCTTC
>.|TRBV7-3|TRBJ2-5|.
CASSSRGAGETQYF
TGTGCCAGCAGCTCCCGGGGGGCGGGAGAGACCCAGTACTTC
>TRBD1|TRBV18|TRBJ1-2|.
CASSPIQGMDYGYTF
TGTGCCAGCTCACCCATACAGGGGATGGACTATGGCTACACCTTC
>.|TRBV14|TRBJ2-7|few
CASSVASSEQYF
TGTGCCAGCAGTGTGGCGAGCAGCGAGCAGTACTTC
>.|TRBV6-6|TRBJ2-3|few
CASGGRADTQYF
TGTGCCAGCGGGGGCAGGGCAGATACGCAGTATTTT
>TRBD2|TRBV7-9|TRBJ2-1|.
CASSPLAGGRNEQFF
TGTGCCAGCAGCCCGCTAGCGGGAGGGCGGAATGAGCAGTTCTTC
>.|TRBV7-2|TRBJ2-2|.
CASSLDPNTGELFF
TGTGCCAGCAGCTTAGACCCGAACACCGGGGAGCTGTTTTTT
>.|TRBV27|TRBJ2-7|few
CASSPRRGGPYEQYF
TGTGCCAGCAGTCCCCGCAGGGGCGGACCCTACGAGCAGTACTTC
>.|TRBV6-6|TRBJ2-7|.
CASSSLAMEQYF
TGTGCCAGCAGTTCTCTTGCGATGGAGCAGTACTTC
>TRBD2|TRBV5-4|TRBJ2-3|.
CASSLGGGLLNTQYF
TGTGCCAGCAGCTTGGGGGGGGGACTATTAAATACGCAGTATTTT
>.|TRBV9|TRBJ2-7|.
CASSVGADPTYEQYF
TGTGCCAGCAGCGTAGGTGCGGACCCCACCTACGAGCAGTACTTC